This entry lists 25 T cell receptor beta chains sequenced from one sample in a study of prognosis after radiotherapy for stage I lung cancer. Amplification of TCR beta CDR3 from genomic DNA used two-round multiplex PCR. During first-round PCR, primers specific to each TRBV and TRBJ gene were used. TCRdb analysed the multiplex PCR reads with MiXCR anew, one entry per CDR3 protein. In the table there are about 35,000 distinct CDR3 sequences, under 35% of which are singletons. The sequenced sample was PBMCs, obtained before or after stereotactic body radiation therapy (not recorded which). The receptor source for this set is a donor aged 50 or older with non-small cell lung cancer.

There are many counts of this clonotype. This chain uses TRBV18 with TRBJ2-2; no reliable D call. This CDR3 is built from 14 residues. Germline V gene sequence: CDR1 KGHSH, CDR2 LQKENI. V was clipped by 3 bases and J by 1 base, with 6 bases between them. DNA of the CDR3: TGTGCCAGCTCACCCGAAAGGAACACCGGGGAGCTGTTTTTT. Protein: CASSPERNTGELFF.

This clonotype has ten or more counts. The chain has TRBV11-1 and TRBJ2-7, with TRBD1 identical over 10 bases. Trimming at V came to 4 bases and at J to 2 bases, leaving 5 bases not matched to a gene. The CDR3 totals 15 residues. Germline V gives CDR1 SGHAT, CDR2 FQDESV (reference sequence). The CDR3 is CASSSGQGIPYEQYF. In DNA form, the CDR3 reads TGTGCCAGCAGCTCGGGACAGGGGATTCCCTACGAGCAGTACTTC.

This clonotype was counted at least ten times. The V call is TRBV12-3 or TRBV12-4, the J call TRBJ1-4, with D maybe TRBD1 (5 bases). Trimming left V 7 bases short and J 1 base short, with 7 bases between. The CDR3 contains 13 residues. The CDR3 loop reads CASMGLTNEKLFF. In DNA, the CDR3 is TGTGCCAGCATGGGGCTAACTAATGAAAAACTGTTTTTT.

On this clonotype itself: This may stem from a read error, because a much larger clone lies one nucleotide away. V is TRBV5-1 and J is TRBJ2-5; TRBD2 aligns across 8 bases. The CDR3 loop spans 14 amino acids. Germline CDR1 SGHRS, CDR2 YFSETQ. The CDR3, as DNA: TGCGCCAGCAGCTTAACGGGGGGGGGAGAGACCCATTACTTC. Encoded protein: CASSLTGGGETHYF.

The chain couples TRBV20-1 to TRBJ1-5; possibly TRBD1 for D (6 bases). Germline CDR1 and CDR2: DFQATT and SNEGSKA (reference sequence). Trimming removed 1 base at V and 7 bases at J, with 23 bases between. The CDR3 sequence is 17 residues long. The CDR3 loop is CSARVPRGAGADQPQHF. For the CDR3, the DNA is TGCAGTGCTAGAGTCCCTCGGGGCGCAGGGGCTGACCAGCCCCAGCATTTT.

This clonotype was detected ten times or more. The J gene is TRBJ2-5, the V gene TRBV12-3 or TRBV12-4; D gene unclear. Trimming pared 5 bases from V and 5 bases from J, leaving 15 bases between. This CDR3 has 14 amino acids. The CDR3 DNA sequence: TGTGCCAGCAGTACTACGAGAGAGAGGGAGACCCAGTACTTC. It encodes CASSTTRERETQYF.

This clonotype was picked up one time. With a much larger clone just one base away, this may be a read error. The chain has TRBV7-8 and TRBJ1-4; no clear D gene. Germline V gene data show CDR1 as SGHVS and CDR2 as FQNEAQ. The CDR3 runs to 14 residues. For the CDR3, the DNA is TGTGCCAGCAGCTATGGCGAGGGTAATGAAGAACTGTTTTTT. Protein sequence: CASSYGEGNEELFF.

For this clonotype: A single base is all that separates this from a far larger clone, so a read error is likely. V usage is TRBV12-3 or TRBV12-4 and J usage is TRBJ2-1; TRBD2 matches at 9 bases. Trimming cost V 8 bases and J 8 bases; bases outside gene matches: 13. This CDR3 comprises 15 residues. CDR3: CASRKTSGRRDEQFF. The CDR3 DNA reads TGTGCCAGCCGGAAGACTAGCGGCCGCAGAGATGAGCAGTTCTTC.

Many counts were recorded for this clonotype. A much larger clone differs from this one at a single base, so this may be a read error. The rearrangement joins TRBV20-1 to TRBJ2-7; no clear D gene. Trimming took off 8 bases at V and 2 bases at J, with 13 bases between the two ends. Germline V gene sequence: CDR1 DFQATT, CDR2 SNEGSKA (reference sequence). CDR3 length: 12 amino acids. In DNA, the CDR3 is TGCAGTTCCGCGGCCAGTGCCTACGAGCAGTACTTC. This encodes CSSAASAYEQYF.

This clonotype was seen ten or more times. V and J are TRBV6-5 and TRBJ2-7; D not certain. Germline-derived CDR1 and CDR2 are MNHEY and SVGAGI. V was pared by 0 bases and J by 1 base, with 10 bases between. The CDR3 extends over 15 amino acids. The CDR3 loop reads CASSYSRPFSYEQYF. In DNA form, the CDR3 reads TGTGCCAGCAGTTACTCTCGCCCCTTTTCCTACGAGCAGTACTTC.

This clonotype was seen repeatedly, ten times or more. The rearrangement joins TRBV9 to TRBJ2-2; D is unclear. Germline V CDR1 and CDR2: SGDLS, YYNGEE. This CDR3 spans 12 amino acids. V gave up 0 bases and J gave up 7 bases, with 4 bases separating them. CDR3 loop: CASSVEVGELFF. In DNA, the CDR3 is TGTGCCAGCAGCGTAGAGGTCGGGGAGCTGTTTTTT.

In its sample, this clonotype was seen many times. The CDR3 nucleotides are TGTGCCAGCAGACCCGGGACAGGGGGCGTGAGCAATCAGCCCCAGCATTTT. This encodes CASRPGTGGVSNQPQHF. The rearrangement joins TRBV28 to TRBJ1-5; 12 bases are a match to TRBD1. CDR3 length: 17 amino acids. After removal of 6 bases from V and 1 base from J, the junction contained 7 bases not matched to a gene. Per the germline V gene, CDR1 is MDHEN and CDR2 is SYDVKM.

This clonotype was counted ten times or more. The chain has TRBV7-9 and TRBJ2-1, with TRBD1 matching 8 bases. The germline CDR1 and CDR2 sequences are SEHNR and FQNEAQ (reference sequence). This CDR3 contains 13 residues. The junction had 2 bases not matched to a gene; V was cut back by 5 bases and J by 5 bases. Here the CDR3 DNA reads TGTGCCAGCAGCGGACAGGGACACAATGAGCAGTTCTTC. It translates to CASSGQGHNEQFF.

As to this clonotype: A far larger clone is just one base off, so this is likely a read error. The chain links TRBV6-5 to TRBJ2-1, with a possible D match to TRBD1 (5 bases). The CDR3 extends over 14 amino acids. V was shortened by 5 bases and J by 4 bases, with 12 bases between the two germline ends. Germline CDR1 reads MNHEY; CDR2 reads SVGAGI. This chain's CDR3 is CASSLDSLYNEQFF. In nucleotides, the CDR3 is TGTGCCAGCAGTCTCGACAGTCTATACAATGAGCAGTTCTTC.

This clonotype was seen many times. V gene TRBV15 combines with J gene TRBJ1-4, with D unclear. This CDR3 has 16 residues. From germline, CDR1 is LNHNV and CDR2 YYDKDF (reference sequence). V gave up 0 bases and J gave up 3 bases, with 11 bases separating them. CDR3 region: CATSREARAPNEKLFF. As DNA, the CDR3 is TGTGCCACCAGCAGAGAGGCAAGGGCGCCTAATGAAAAACTGTTTTTT.

This clonotype was seen a few times. This may be a read error: a much more frequent sequence differs by one nucleotide. CDR3 coding DNA: TGTGCCAGCAGCCAAGGCTACGGACACTACGAGCGGTACTTC. Translated, it gives CASSQGYGHYERYF. The chain employs TRBV3-1 and TRBJ2-7; D is possibly TRBD1 (5 bases). Germline CDR1 LGHDT, CDR2 YNNKEL (reference sequence). The CDR3 covers 14 residues.

The DNA for the CDR3 is TGTGCCACCAGTGATTCGATAGGGGACACCATATATTTT. Its protein is CATSDSIGDTIYF. The V call is TRBV24-1, the J call TRBJ1-3, with D possibly being TRBD1 (5 bases). This CDR3 region has 13 residues. Germline-derived CDR1 and CDR2 are KGHDR and SFDVKD. The V gene lost 2 bases and the J gene lost 8 bases, with 9 bases spanning the gap.

The table lists this clonotype with many counts. At one end, the junction sequence differs from germline, possibly due to a read error. The V gene is TRBV7-7, the J gene TRBJ2-7, with 8 bases aligning to TRBD1. In germline, CDR1 is SSHAT, CDR2 FNYEAQ (reference sequence). This CDR3 comprises 13 residues. CDR3 in DNA: TGTGCTAGCAGCTCGGGACAGGAGGGCGAGCAGTACTTC. Translation: CASSSGQEGEQYF.

This clonotype showed up many times. V and J are TRBV6-5 and TRBJ2-7; D is perhaps TRBD1 or TRBD2 (5 bases each). V lost 4 bases, J lost 2 bases, and 18 bases lay in between. The CDR3 sequence is 16 residues long. Germline V gene lookup returns CDR1 MNHEY and CDR2 SVGAGI. CDR3 DNA sequence: TGTGCCAGCAGTTCCGGTGGGGCGAGGGTCCCCTACGAGCAGTACTTC. Its protein product is CASSSGGARVPYEQYF.

To note about this clonotype: The junction differs from germline at one of its ends, possibly a read error. V usage is TRBV6-1 and J usage is TRBJ1-1, with TRBD1 as a possible D gene (6 bases). Per germline, CDR1 MNHNS and CDR2 SASEGT. The CDR3 has 15 amino acids. The CDR3 region has the DNA TGCGCCAGCAGAAGTGAGAGGGGGGGGATCGCTGAAGCTTTCTTT. It yields the protein CASRSERGGIAEAFF.

This clonotype was picked up a small number of times. This chain connects TRBV12-3 or TRBV12-4 to TRBJ2-3; TRBD2 is a possible D gene (7 bases). The V end was cut by 4 bases, the J end by 9 bases, with 17 bases between. CDR3 length: 14 amino acids. The CDR3 loop is CASSWTRGEDTQYF. The CDR3 DNA reads as TGTGCCAGCAGTTGGACTAGGGGGGAAGACACGCAGTATTTT.

This clonotype was recorded many times. The CDR3 region is CASKGLTTPSYNEQFF. The CDR3 DNA reads as TGTGCCAGCAAGGGTTTAACAACGCCGTCCTACAATGAGCAGTTCTTC. The rearrangement links TRBV27 to TRBJ2-1; D is uncertain. Trimming removed 7 bases from V and 1 base from J, with 17 bases in between. The germline V gene has CDR1 MNHEY and CDR2 SMNVEV (reference sequence). The CDR3 sequence is 16 residues long.

In this sample, this clonotype turned up many times. V usage is TRBV28 and J usage is TRBJ2-5, with D tentatively TRBD1 (7 bases). V was clipped by 8 bases and J by 2 bases, with 12 bases between them. CDR3 length: 13 amino acids. Germline assignment: CDR1 MDHEN and CDR2 SYDVKM. CDR3 region: CASRGTAQETQYF. The CDR3, as DNA: TGTGCCAGCCGGGGGACAGCTCAAGAGACCCAGTACTTC.

This clonotype was observed at least ten times. The chain links TRBV19 to TRBJ2-1; maybe TRBD1 (6 bases). This CDR3 has 14 residues. The V end was cut by 6 bases, the J end by 9 bases, with 18 bases between. CDR1 is LNHDA, CDR2 SQIVND, per germline (reference sequence). The CDR3 coding sequence is TGTGCCAGTAGCACTGGACAGCCTAACGGTGAGCAGTTCTTC. This sequence encodes CASSTGQPNGEQFF.

On this clonotype: One junction end disagrees with the germline gene, perhaps due to a read error. V usage is TRBV28 and J usage is TRBJ2-3; D not resolved. Looked up from germline, CDR1 is MDHEN and CDR2 is SYDVKM. The CDR3 extends over 17 amino acids. The CDR3 nucleotides are TGTGCCAGCAGTTTGGGGTGCCGCCCCTCAAGCACAGATACTCAGTATTTT. It is translated as CASSLGCRPSSTDTQYF.